Listed below are T cell receptor beta chains from one sample, sequenced in a study of identical twins. TCRdb ran MiXCR on the 5' RACE reads and lists one entry per CDR3 protein. Of around 500,000 distinct CDR3 sequences detected, about 14% appear once; the ten largest clones hold about 0.53%. These data are also associated with another study on yellow fever vaccine responses in identical twins.

Input material: CD4+ T cells sorted from blood. These receptor sequences come from a woman between 18 and 30 years old in good health. Both conserved end residues are part of each CDR3. The D gene is left open where the match is weak. Only some rows state a clone size, as once, few, many or a class for expanded clones.

V gene: TRBV3-1; clone size: .; J gene: TRBJ2-7; D gene: .; CDR3 protein: CASSQRLVSYEQYF; CDR3 DNA: TGTGCCAGCAGCCAGAGACTAGTTTCCTACGAGCAGTACTTC
V gene: TRBV25-1; clone size: many; J gene: TRBJ2-7; D gene: .; CDR3 protein: CATGVSPTSGEQYF; CDR3 DNA: TGTGCCACCGGAGTGTCGCCTACATCGGGTGAGCAGTACTTC
V gene: TRBV19; clone size: few; J gene: TRBJ2-2; D gene: TRBD1; CDR3 protein: CASSFRTGVTGELFF; CDR3 DNA: TGTGCCAGTTCCTTCAGGACAGGGGTTACCGGGGAGCTGTTTTTT
V gene: TRBV7-6; clone size: many; J gene: TRBJ2-3; D gene: .; CDR3 protein: CASSLAGGGVTDTQYF; CDR3 DNA: TGTGCCAGCAGCTTAGCGGGCGGCGGGGTCACAGATACGCAGTATTTT
V gene: TRBV20-1; clone size: .; J gene: TRBJ2-3; D gene: TRBD2; CDR3 protein: CSAPSGGPTDTQYF; CDR3 DNA: TGCAGTGCTCCTAGCGGGGGCCCCACAGATACGCAGTATTTT
V gene: TRBV27; clone size: few; J gene: TRBJ2-5; D gene: TRBD2; CDR3 protein: CASSFYGGAETQYF; CDR3 DNA: TGTGCCAGCAGTTTTTACGGGGGGGCAGAGACCCAGTACTTC
V gene: TRBV7-9; clone size: .; J gene: TRBJ2-2; D gene: .; CDR3 protein: CASRQREAGELFF; CDR3 DNA: TGTGCCAGCAGGCAAAGGGAGGCCGGGGAGCTGTTTTTT
V gene: TRBV6-1; clone size: .; J gene: TRBJ1-1; D gene: .; CDR3 protein: CASSEEGGRVRGTEAFF; CDR3 DNA: TGTGCCAGCAGTGAAGAGGGGGGCAGGGTGAGAGGCACTGAAGCTTTCTTT
V gene: TRBV4-3; clone size: .; J gene: TRBJ2-2; D gene: .; CDR3 protein: CASSLDSVTGELFF; CDR3 DNA: TGCGCCAGCAGCCTCGATAGTGTCACCGGGGAGCTGTTTTTT
V gene: TRBV5-1; clone size: few; J gene: TRBJ1-1; D gene: TRBD1; CDR3 protein: CASSLGGGGTNTEAFF; CDR3 DNA: TGCGCCAGCAGCTTGGGAGGGGGCGGTACGAACACTGAAGCTTTCTTT
V gene: TRBV11-2; clone size: .; J gene: TRBJ2-1; D gene: .; CDR3 protein: CASRHTRFSYNEQFF; CDR3 DNA: TGTGCCAGCAGACATACTAGGTTCTCCTACAATGAGCAGTTCTTC
V gene: TRBV28; clone size: few; J gene: TRBJ1-2; D gene: TRBD1; CDR3 protein: CASSFGQGYYGYTF; CDR3 DNA: TGTGCCAGCAGTTTTGGACAGGGTTACTATGGCTACACCTTC
V gene: TRBV11-3; clone size: .; J gene: TRBJ2-1; D gene: .; CDR3 protein: CASSLGPINEQFF; CDR3 DNA: TGTGCCAGCAGCTTAGGCCCTATCAATGAGCAGTTCTTC
V gene: TRBV3-1; clone size: many; J gene: TRBJ1-5; D gene: .; CDR3 protein: CASSQDRDQPQHF; CDR3 DNA: TGTGCCAGCAGCCAAGATCGGGATCAGCCCCAGCATTTT
V gene: TRBV5-5; clone size: few; J gene: TRBJ2-2; D gene: TRBD2; CDR3 protein: CASSLIRGGYGGELFF; CDR3 DNA: TGTGCCAGCAGCTTAATCCGGGGGGGTTACGGCGGGGAGCTGTTTTTT
V gene: TRBV6-2/TRBV6-3; clone size: few; J gene: TRBJ1-1; D gene: .; CDR3 protein: CASSFQGRDTEAFF; CDR3 DNA: TGTGCCAGCAGTTTCCAGGGGAGAGACACTGAAGCTTTCTTT
V gene: TRBV5-1; clone size: .; J gene: TRBJ2-3; D gene: TRBD2; CDR3 protein: CASSLASGGLTDTQYF; CDR3 DNA: TGCGCCAGCAGCTTGGCTAGCGGGGGTCTCACAGATACGCAGTATTTT
V gene: TRBV29-1; clone size: .; J gene: TRBJ2-2; D gene: TRBD2; CDR3 protein: CSVGSGGANTGELFF; CDR3 DNA: TGCAGCGTCGGGAGCGGGGGGGCGAACACCGGGGAGCTGTTTTTT
V gene: TRBV9; clone size: few; J gene: TRBJ2-2; D gene: .; CDR3 protein: CASSVEVGFTGELFF; CDR3 DNA: TGTGCCAGCAGCGTAGAAGTCGGTTTCACCGGGGAGCTGTTTTTT
V gene: TRBV10-3; clone size: few; J gene: TRBJ1-2; D gene: TRBD1; CDR3 protein: CAIRDRGVSGYTF; CDR3 DNA: TGTGCCATCCGGGACAGGGGAGTAAGCGGCTACACCTTC
V gene: TRBV7-9; clone size: .; J gene: TRBJ2-3; D gene: .; CDR3 protein: CASSLRQGRGDTQYF; CDR3 DNA: TGTGCCAGCAGTTTGCGACAGGGGAGGGGAGATACGCAGTATTTT
V gene: TRBV6-2/TRBV6-3; clone size: .; J gene: TRBJ2-5; D gene: TRBD2; CDR3 protein: CASSQQREFVKTQYF; CDR3 DNA: TGTGCCAGCAGCCAACAGCGGGAGTTCGTAAAGACCCAGTACTTC
V gene: TRBV28; clone size: few; J gene: TRBJ2-7; D gene: .; CDR3 protein: CASSLNPGEQYF; CDR3 DNA: TGTGCCAGCAGTTTAAACCCGGGGGAGCAGTACTTC
V gene: TRBV3-1; clone size: few; J gene: TRBJ1-2; D gene: .; CDR3 protein: CASSQDLSSYYGYTF; CDR3 DNA: TGTGCCAGCAGCCAAGATCTTTCCAGTTACTATGGCTACACCTTC
V gene: TRBV11-1; clone size: .; J gene: TRBJ2-4; D gene: TRBD2; CDR3 protein: CASSPQTQTSGRALAKNIQYF; CDR3 DNA: TGTGCCAGCAGCCCCCAAACTCAGACTAGCGGGAGGGCCCTAGCCAAAAACATTCAGTACTTC
V gene: TRBV20-1; clone size: .; J gene: TRBJ1-1; D gene: TRBD1; CDR3 protein: CSASRTGTEAFF; CDR3 DNA: TGCAGTGCTAGTAGGACAGGGACTGAAGCTTTCTTT
V gene: TRBV2; clone size: many; J gene: TRBJ2-1; D gene: .; CDR3 protein: CASSPQMGEQFF; CDR3 DNA: TGTGCCAGCAGTCCTCAGATGGGGGAGCAGTTCTTC
V gene: TRBV23-1; clone size: .; J gene: TRBJ2-7; D gene: .; CDR3 protein: CASGISGPTYEQYF; CDR3 DNA: TGCGCCAGCGGCATCTCGGGTCCAACCTACGAGCAGTACTTC
V gene: TRBV6-1; clone size: .; J gene: TRBJ2-7; D gene: TRBD1; CDR3 protein: CASIESPGQNYEQYF; CDR3 DNA: TGTGCCAGCATCGAATCTCCGGGACAGAACTACGAGCAGTACTTC
V gene: TRBV20-1; clone size: few; J gene: TRBJ2-7; D gene: .; CDR3 protein: CSADPPIGGGIYEQYF; CDR3 DNA: TGCAGTGCGGACCCGCCCATAGGGGGGGGTATATACGAGCAGTACTTC
V gene: TRBV15; clone size: few; J gene: TRBJ2-5; D gene: .; CDR3 protein: CATSRPGQWQETQYF; CDR3 DNA: TGTGCCACCAGCAGACCCGGACAGTGGCAAGAGACCCAGTACTTC
V gene: TRBV29-1; clone size: few; J gene: TRBJ2-7; D gene: TRBD1; CDR3 protein: CSVGDSFQQYF; CDR3 DNA: TGCAGCGTTGGGGACAGTTTCCAGCAGTACTTC
V gene: TRBV20-1; clone size: .; J gene: TRBJ2-3; D gene: .; CDR3 protein: CSAGHQGGSGGGQYF; CDR3 DNA: TGCAGTGCCGGACACCAGGGGGGATCTGGTGGTGGGCAGTATTTT
V gene: TRBV12-2; clone size: few; J gene: TRBJ1-5; D gene: .; CDR3 protein: CASRPDERSGQQNQPQHF; CDR3 DNA: TGTGCAAGTCGCCCAGACGAGCGATCGGGACAGCAGAATCAGCCCCAGCATTTT
V gene: TRBV28; clone size: .; J gene: TRBJ2-5; D gene: TRBD1; CDR3 protein: CASTSSGTGDETQYF; CDR3 DNA: TGTGCCAGCACCTCCTCCGGGACAGGGGATGAGACCCAGTACTTC
V gene: TRBV10-2; clone size: .; J gene: TRBJ2-5; D gene: TRBD2; CDR3 protein: CASSKVAGAQETQYF; CDR3 DNA: TGCGCCAGCAGTAAGGTAGCGGGAGCCCAAGAGACCCAGTACTTC
V gene: TRBV2; clone size: .; J gene: TRBJ2-2; D gene: TRBD1; CDR3 protein: CASSEPGGTGELFF; CDR3 DNA: TGTGCCAGCAGTGAACCAGGGGGCACCGGGGAGCTGTTTTTT
V gene: TRBV7-2; clone size: .; J gene: TRBJ2-7; D gene: TRBD1; CDR3 protein: CASSQIRGLPSYEQYF; CDR3 DNA: TGTGCCAGCAGCCAAATCAGGGGGCTACCTTCCTACGAGCAGTACTTC
V gene: TRBV5-1; clone size: few; J gene: TRBJ2-1; D gene: TRBD1; CDR3 protein: CASSIGQGPRNEQFF; CDR3 DNA: TGCGCCAGCAGCATAGGACAGGGGCCGAGGAATGAGCAGTTCTTC
V gene: TRBV5-1; clone size: few; J gene: TRBJ2-1; D gene: .; CDR3 protein: CASSLTPSPSGNEQFF; CDR3 DNA: TGCGCCAGCAGCCTTACCCCTAGCCCAAGCGGCAATGAGCAGTTCTTC
V gene: TRBV6-5; clone size: few; J gene: TRBJ2-7; D gene: .; CDR3 protein: CASSYSSRGSYEQYF; CDR3 DNA: TGTGCCAGCAGTTACTCGAGCAGGGGAAGCTACGAGCAGTACTTC
V gene: TRBV5-1; clone size: few; J gene: TRBJ2-3; D gene: .; CDR3 protein: CASSLSGGAQDTQYF; CDR3 DNA: TGCGCCAGCAGCTTGAGTGGGGGGGCCCAAGATACGCAGTATTTT
V gene: TRBV10-2; clone size: .; J gene: TRBJ1-3; D gene: .; CDR3 protein: CASSELGAGNTIYF; CDR3 DNA: TGCGCCAGCAGTGAGCTGGGGGCTGGAAACACCATATATTTT
V gene: TRBV7-8; clone size: few; J gene: TRBJ2-1; D gene: .; CDR3 protein: CAIDDEQFF; CDR3 DNA: TGTGCCATAGACGATGAGCAGTTCTTC
V gene: TRBV9; clone size: few; J gene: TRBJ2-1; D gene: TRBD2; CDR3 protein: CASSGYIAGGQNEQFF; CDR3 DNA: TGTGCCAGCAGCGGATACATAGCGGGAGGGCAAAATGAGCAGTTCTTC
V gene: TRBV10-3; clone size: .; J gene: TRBJ2-1; D gene: TRBD2; CDR3 protein: CAINTGTSGRPSSYNEQFF; CDR3 DNA: TGTGCCATCAATACCGGGACTAGCGGGAGGCCGAGCTCCTACAATGAGCAGTTCTTC
V gene: TRBV5-1; clone size: few; J gene: TRBJ2-7; D gene: TRBD1; CDR3 protein: CASSPYPGTGVQYF; CDR3 DNA: TGCGCCAGCAGCCCGTATCCGGGGACAGGAGTGCAGTACTTC
V gene: TRBV27; clone size: .; J gene: TRBJ2-7; D gene: TRBD1; CDR3 protein: CAIGQGRNEQYF; CDR3 DNA: TGTGCCATAGGACAGGGGCGGAACGAGCAGTACTTC
V gene: TRBV6-1; clone size: .; J gene: TRBJ1-2; D gene: .; CDR3 protein: CASSEIQGGGYGYTF; CDR3 DNA: TGTGCCAGCAGCGAAATACAGGGTGGGGGCTATGGCTACACCTTC
V gene: TRBV24-1; clone size: few; J gene: TRBJ2-1; D gene: .; CDR3 protein: CATSTQGSYNEQFF; CDR3 DNA: TGTGCCACCAGTACACAGGGTTCCTACAATGAGCAGTTCTTC
V gene: TRBV10-3; clone size: many; J gene: TRBJ2-3; D gene: .; CDR3 protein: CAISANTDTQYF; CDR3 DNA: TGTGCCATCAGTGCTAACACAGATACGCAGTATTTT
V gene: TRBV11-1; clone size: few; J gene: TRBJ2-2; D gene: TRBD1; CDR3 protein: CASSQSRDRGVQIGELFF; CDR3 DNA: TGTGCCAGCAGCCAGTCACGGGACAGGGGCGTTCAAATCGGGGAGCTGTTTTTT
V gene: TRBV12-3/TRBV12-4; clone size: many; J gene: TRBJ1-1; D gene: .; CDR3 protein: CASSLGGEAFF; CDR3 DNA: TGTGCCAGCAGCCTAGGAGGTGAAGCTTTCTTT
V gene: TRBV10-3; clone size: few; J gene: TRBJ2-3; D gene: TRBD2; CDR3 protein: CAISVSGGASTDTQYF; CDR3 DNA: TGTGCCATCAGTGTAAGCGGGGGGGCCTCCACAGATACGCAGTATTTT
V gene: TRBV2; clone size: .; J gene: TRBJ2-3; D gene: TRBD2; CDR3 protein: CASTIAGKGADTQYF; CDR3 DNA: TGTGCCAGCACCATAGCGGGAAAAGGCGCAGATACGCAGTATTTT
V gene: TRBV5-4; clone size: many; J gene: TRBJ2-5; D gene: .; CDR3 protein: CASSLPKETQYF; CDR3 DNA: TGTGCCAGCAGCTTACCGAAGGAGACCCAGTACTTC
V gene: TRBV7-8; clone size: .; J gene: TRBJ2-7; D gene: TRBD2; CDR3 protein: CASSITSGSMNEQYF; CDR3 DNA: TGTGCCAGCAGCATCACTAGCGGGAGTATGAACGAGCAGTACTTC
V gene: TRBV29-1; clone size: many; J gene: TRBJ2-1; D gene: .; CDR3 protein: CSVPSRDSVGDNEQFF; CDR3 DNA: TGCAGCGTCCCTTCCCGGGACTCGGTAGGGGACAATGAGCAGTTCTTC
V gene: TRBV5-1; clone size: .; J gene: TRBJ2-1; D gene: .; CDR3 protein: CASSFHDNEQFF; CDR3 DNA: TGCGCCAGCAGCTTCCACGACAATGAGCAGTTCTTC
V gene: TRBV28; clone size: many; J gene: TRBJ2-5; D gene: TRBD1; CDR3 protein: CASAAYYRGRETQYF; CDR3 DNA: TGTGCCAGCGCCGCGTACTACAGGGGGCGAGAGACCCAGTACTTC